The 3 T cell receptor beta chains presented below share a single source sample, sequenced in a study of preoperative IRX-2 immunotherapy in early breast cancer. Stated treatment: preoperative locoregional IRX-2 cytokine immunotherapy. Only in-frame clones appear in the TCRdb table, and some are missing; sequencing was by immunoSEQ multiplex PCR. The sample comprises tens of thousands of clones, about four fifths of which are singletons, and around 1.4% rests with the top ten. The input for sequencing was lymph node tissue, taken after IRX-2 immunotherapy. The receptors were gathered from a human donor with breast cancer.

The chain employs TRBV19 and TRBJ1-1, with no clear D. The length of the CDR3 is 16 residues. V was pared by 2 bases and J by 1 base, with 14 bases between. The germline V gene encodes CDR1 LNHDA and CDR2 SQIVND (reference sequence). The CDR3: CASSIYPFLGNTEAFF. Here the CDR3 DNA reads TGTGCCAGTAGTATATACCCGTTTTTGGGGAACACTGAAGCTTTCTTT.

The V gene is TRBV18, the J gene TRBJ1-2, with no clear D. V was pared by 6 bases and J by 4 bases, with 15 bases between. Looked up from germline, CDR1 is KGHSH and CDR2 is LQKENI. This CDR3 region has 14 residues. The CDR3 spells CASSPRPAIYGYTF. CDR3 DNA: TGTGCCAGCTCCCCGAGACCAGCGATCTATGGCTACACCTTC.

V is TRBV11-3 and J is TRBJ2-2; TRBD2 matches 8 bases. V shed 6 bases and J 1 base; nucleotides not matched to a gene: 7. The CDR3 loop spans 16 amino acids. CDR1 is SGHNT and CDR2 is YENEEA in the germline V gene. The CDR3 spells CASRFTGTRNTGELFF. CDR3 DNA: TGTGCCAGCAGGTTCACCGGGACTAGGAACACCGGGGAGCTGTTTTTT.